This is a list of T cell receptor beta chains from one sample in a study of post-analysis software for immune sequencing data. TCRdb itself ran the PCR reads through MiXCR, one entry per CDR3 protein. The sample contains some 500,000 distinct CDR3 sequences, approximately 46% of which appear only once. The sequenced sample consisted of blood. Receptors were obtained from a girl between 5 and 17 years old with multiple sclerosis. Both conserved end residues are part of each CDR3. Fields, in order: J gene, V gene, clone size, D gene, CDR3 protein, CDR3 DNA. D genes are given only for firm matches. Where a row states a size, it is once, few, many or the class of an expanded clone; other rows omit it.

>TRBJ2-5|TRBV20-1|few|.
CSLRRGETQYF
TGCAGTCTCAGACGGGGAGAGACCCAGTACTTC
>TRBJ2-3|TRBV20-1|.|.
CSAPGLSTDTQYF
TGCAGTGCCCCGGGACTCAGCACAGATACGCAGTATTTT
>TRBJ2-7|TRBV7-8|few|.
CASRSNPLSDEQYF
TGTGCCAGCAGATCAAACCCTCTCAGTGACGAGCAGTACTTC
>TRBJ1-2|TRBV2|few|.
CASSDKRGSGGYTF
TGTGCCAGCAGTGACAAAAGAGGGTCGGGTGGCTACACCTTC
>TRBJ2-7|TRBV4-1|.|TRBD1
CASSQDAGTGSNEQYF
TGCGCCAGCAGCCAAGATGCCGGGACAGGGTCCAACGAGCAGTACTTC
>TRBJ2-1|TRBV20-1|.|.
CSTTRQPSYNEQFF
TGCAGTACTACCCGACAGCCCTCCTACAATGAGCAGTTCTTC
>TRBJ2-5|TRBV11-2|.|.
CASSLLGLHQETQYF
TGTGCCAGCAGCTTACTCGGTCTACACCAAGAGACCCAGTACTTC
>TRBJ2-7|TRBV30|few|TRBD2
CAWKGLADEQYF
TGTGCCTGGAAGGGACTAGCGGACGAGCAGTACTTC
>TRBJ2-1|TRBV9|.|TRBD2
CASSVPRAGAYDNEQFF
TGTGCCAGCAGCGTCCCCCGAGCGGGGGCGTACGACAATGAGCAGTTCTTC
>TRBJ2-5|TRBV7-2|.|.
CASSVGPGLAGKAETQYF
.
>TRBJ2-1|TRBV20-1|.|.
CSAAQCRGKFF
TGCAGTGCGGCGCAATGTCGAGGGAAGTTCTTC
>TRBJ1-2|TRBV5-1|once|.
CASSLSDRTKYGYTF
TGCGCCAGCAGCTTAAGCGACAGGACTAAGTATGGCTACACCTTC
>TRBJ2-1|TRBV27|few|.
CASSPIDRRGEQFF
TGTGCCAGCAGTCCTATCGACAGGCGGGGTGAGCAGTTCTTC
>TRBJ2-3|TRBV28|.|TRBD2
CASSLLLGGGTSGRDTQYF
TGTGCCAGCAGTTTGTTACTGGGTGGAGGGACTAGCGGGAGAGATACGCAGTATTTT
>TRBJ1-1|TRBV19|.|TRBD1
CASRTSGQEAFF
TGTGCCAGTAGAACGTCGGGACAGGAAGCTTTCTTT
>TRBJ2-3|TRBV3-1|.|TRBD2
CASSHGLAADTQYF
TGTGCCAGCAGCCACGGACTAGCCGCAGATACGCAGTATTTT
>TRBJ2-7|TRBV5-6|.|TRBD1
CASSLAQGAAEQYF
TGTGCCAGCAGCTTGGCTCAGGGGGCGGCCGAGCAGTACTTC
>TRBJ2-4|TRBV28|few|TRBD1
CASSSGTGGLSKNIQYF
TGTGCCAGCAGTTCGGGGACAGGGGGCTTATCCAAAAACATTCAGTACTTC
>TRBJ2-2|TRBV12-3/TRBV12-4|few|.
CASTLFRDSTGELFF
TGTGCCAGCACCCTTTTTAGAGACTCCACCGGGGAGCTGTTTTTT
>TRBJ2-1|TRBV7-2|.|.
CASILVGGAYNEQFF
TGTGCCAGCATCCTTGTCGGCGGAGCATACAATGAGCAGTTCTTC
>TRBJ1-2|TRBV20-1|.|.
CSASKPGENYGYTF
TGCAGTGCTAGTAAGCCGGGGGAGAACTATGGCTACACCTTC
>TRBJ2-7|TRBV6-6|.|.
CASSYAGTPYEQYF
TGTGCCAGCAGTTACGCCGGGACCCCTTACGAGCAGTACTTC
>TRBJ2-1|TRBV5-1|few|.
CASSILNTANEQFF
TGCGCCAGCAGCATCTTAAATACGGCGAATGAGCAGTTCTTC
>TRBJ2-5|TRBV6-5|few|TRBD2
CASSRAGGPRETQYF
TGTGCCAGCAGTCGAGCGGGAGGGCCGCGAGAGACCCAGTACTTC
>TRBJ1-1|TRBV7-3|.|.
CASSLRGIRGAFF
TGTGCCAGCAGCTTAAGGGGGATCCGGGGAGCTTTCTTT
>TRBJ2-6|TRBV5-1|.|.
CASSYYLSGANVLTF
TGCGCCAGCAGCTATTACCTATCTGGGGCCAACGTCCTGACTTTC
>TRBJ2-1|TRBV7-2|once|.
CASSLTGNWVEQFF
TGTGCCAGCAGCCTCACGGGAAATTGGGTTGAGCAGTTCTTC
>TRBJ2-5|TRBV27|few|TRBD2
CASTISLGGRSEQETQYF
TGTGCCAGCACCATATCGCTGGGGGGGAGAAGTGAGCAAGAGACCCAGTACTTC
>TRBJ1-2|TRBV7-2|.|.
CASSLGGLKINYGYTF
TGTGCCAGCAGCTTAGGGGGCCTGAAAATTAACTATGGCTACACCTTC
>TRBJ2-7|TRBV10-3|.|TRBD1
CAISGGTGVSYEQYF
TGTGCCATCAGTGGAGGGACAGGGGTCTCCTACGAGCAGTACTTC
>TRBJ2-7|TRBV28|.|TRBD1
CASSTGQGRWEQYF
TGTGCCAGCAGTACCGGACAGGGGCGGTGGGAGCAGTACTTC
>TRBJ2-1|TRBV6-6|.|TRBD2
CASSYGGGGANNEQFF
TGTGCCAGCAGTTACGGTGGGGGAGGGGCTAACAATGAGCAGTTCTTC
>TRBJ2-1|TRBV12-3/TRBV12-4|.|.
CATKPTVGEQFF
TGTGCCACCAAGCCCACAGTGGGTGAGCAGTTCTTC
>TRBJ2-1|TRBV5-1|few|.
CASRSLTGNPLNEQFF
TGCGCCAGCAGGTCTTTGACGGGTAACCCCTTGAATGAGCAGTTCTTC
>TRBJ2-3|TRBV20-1|few|TRBD1
CSASPPTGGSTDTQYF
TGCAGTGCTTCCCCCCCGACAGGGGGCAGCACAGATACGCAGTATTTT
>TRBJ2-4|TRBV20-1|once|.
CSARKGGGNKNIQYF
TGCAGTGCTAGGAAGGGGGGGGGTAACAAAAACATTCAGTACTTC
>TRBJ2-7|TRBV7-9|.|.
CASSLVKGDEQYF
TGTGCCAGCAGCTTAGTTAAAGGAGACGAGCAGTACTTC
>TRBJ2-1|TRBV29-1|.|.
CSVGDPPNEQFF
TGCAGCGTGGGGGACCCGCCCAATGAGCAGTTCTTC
>TRBJ2-4|TRBV4-2|many|.
CASSQDTFSAGQSIAKNIQYF
TGTGCCAGCAGCCAGGATACTTTTTCTGCAGGACAAAGTATAGCCAAAAACATTCAGTACTTC
>TRBJ2-3|TRBV28|.|.
CASIGAQSRTDTQYF
TGTGCCAGCATTGGGGCCCAGAGTCGCACAGATACGCAGTATTTT
>TRBJ2-7|TRBV7-9|many|TRBD2
CASSLEAGGTYEQYF
TGTGCCAGCAGCTTAGAAGCGGGAGGAACCTACGAGCAGTACTTC
>TRBJ2-7|TRBV20-1|.|TRBD1
CSARGDRTYEQYF
TGCAGTGCTAGAGGGGACAGGACCTACGAGCAGTACTTC
>TRBJ2-3|TRBV15|few|TRBD1
CATSRGQDVSIDPQYF
TGTGCCACCAGCAGGGGACAGGACGTCTCCATCGATCCGCAGTATTTT
>TRBJ2-1|TRBV7-2|.|TRBD1
CASSFGRTGVYEQFF
TGTGCCAGCAGCTTCGGTCGGACAGGGGTCTACGAGCAGTTCTTC
>TRBJ1-2|TRBV4-1|few|.
CASSQDYTGHYGYTF
TGCGCCAGCAGCCAAGATTACACGGGGCACTATGGCTACACCTTC
>TRBJ1-2|TRBV4-1|many|TRBD1
CASSQGPTGNNYGYTF
TGCGCCAGCAGCCAAGGTCCGACAGGGAATAACTATGGCTACACCTTC
>TRBJ2-5|TRBV4-1|.|.
CASSQDWPLWETQYF
TGCGCCAGCAGCCAAGATTGGCCATTGTGGGAGACCCAGTACTTC
>TRBJ2-6|TRBV24-1|few|.
CATSDYGAGANVLTF
TGTGCCACCAGTGATTATGGAGCCGGGGCCAACGTCCTGACTTTC
>TRBJ2-3|TRBV5-1|.|TRBD1
CASGRDRSTDTQYF
TGCGCCAGCGGCCGGGACAGAAGCACAGATACGCAGTATTTT
>TRBJ2-1|TRBV14|.|TRBD2
CASRTSGSTHEQFF
TGTGCCAGCCGGACGAGCGGGAGTACTCATGAGCAGTTCTTC
>TRBJ2-7|TRBV7-9|.|TRBD1
CASTPPGQIHNEQYF
TGTGCCAGCACCCCACCGGGACAGATCCACAATGAGCAGTACTTC
>TRBJ2-7|TRBV7-3|.|.
CASSSIQGYEQYF
TGTGCCAGCAGCTCCATTCAGGGCTACGAGCAGTACTTC